This T cell receptor (beta chain) was retrieved from a study of tumor-infiltrating lymphocytes in localized non-small cell lung cancer. At the level of the study: The cohort mixed smokers and never-smokers, several histologies, and some post-neoadjuvant-chemotherapy samples.

TCRdb's copy holds only in-frame clones and misses some; the assay was immunoSEQ multiplex PCR. Here the sample spans 13,000 or so clones, about 64% being singletons. Regarding this clone: Its antigen is unidentified.

Between the trimmed V and J ends, which lost 1 base and 12 bases, there was a span of 11 bases. The CDR3 totals 12 residues. Germline V gives CDR1 SGHRS, CDR2 YFSETQ. Study observations and caveats: No T-cell fraction difference was seen between IM1 and IM2 tumors. TCR sequencing covered a subset of patients with enough tissue.

The specimen sequenced was uninvolved lung tissue not adjacent to the tumor. The chain couples TRBV5-1 to TRBJ2-1; perhaps TRBD1 as D (5 bases). The clonotype was recovered from a human donor with non-small cell lung cancer. CDR3 loop: CASSLTAGMQFF. The CDR3 DNA sequence: TGCGCCAGCAGCTTGACGGCAGGGATGCAGTTCTTC.